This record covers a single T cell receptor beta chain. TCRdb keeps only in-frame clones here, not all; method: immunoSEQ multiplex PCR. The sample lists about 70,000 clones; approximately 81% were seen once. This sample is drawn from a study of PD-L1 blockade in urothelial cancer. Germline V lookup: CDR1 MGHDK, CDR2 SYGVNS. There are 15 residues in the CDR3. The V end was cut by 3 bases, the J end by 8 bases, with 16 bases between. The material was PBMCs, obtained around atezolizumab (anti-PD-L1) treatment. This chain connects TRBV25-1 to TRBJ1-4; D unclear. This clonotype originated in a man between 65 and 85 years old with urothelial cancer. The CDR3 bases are TGTGCCAGCAGTGATCCCCTTGAACTAGGAGAAAAACTGTTTTTT. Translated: CASSDPLELGEKLFF.